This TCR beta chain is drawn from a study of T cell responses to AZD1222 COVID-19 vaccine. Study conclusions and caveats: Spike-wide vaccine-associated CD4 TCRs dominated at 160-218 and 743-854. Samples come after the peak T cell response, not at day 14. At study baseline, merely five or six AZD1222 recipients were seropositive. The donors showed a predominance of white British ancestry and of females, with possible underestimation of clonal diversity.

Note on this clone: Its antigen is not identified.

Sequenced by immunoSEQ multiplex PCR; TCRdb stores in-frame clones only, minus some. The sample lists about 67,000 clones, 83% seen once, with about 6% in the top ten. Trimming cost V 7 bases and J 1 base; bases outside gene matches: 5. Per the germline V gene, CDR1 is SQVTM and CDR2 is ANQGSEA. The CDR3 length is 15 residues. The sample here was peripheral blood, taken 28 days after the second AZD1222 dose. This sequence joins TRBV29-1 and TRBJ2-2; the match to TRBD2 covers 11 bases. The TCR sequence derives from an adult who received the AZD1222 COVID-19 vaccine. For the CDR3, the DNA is TGCAGCGCCTTACTAGCGGGGGAGAACACCGGGGAGCTGTTTTTT. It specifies CSALLAGENTGELFF.